The 18 T cell receptor beta chains given below trace back to one sample, sequenced in a study of T cells in Graves' hyperthyroidism and ophthalmopathy. What was amplified from RNA transcripts were TCR beta CDR3 regions. The TCR CDR3 was amplified in a first-round RT-PCR using the HTBI primer set. TCRdb recomputed calls from the multiplex PCR reads with MiXCR, one row per CDR3 protein. The repertoire holds fewer than 650,000 distinct CDR3 sequences, with 13% to 15% as singletons. Source material: blood. Receptor source: a woman aged 40 to 49 with Graves' hyperthyroidism.

V usage is TRBV7-8 and J usage is TRBJ2-2; D gene uncertain. V lost 5 bases to trimming and J lost 5 bases, with 9 bases between them. The CDR3 is made up of 13 amino acids. Germline-derived CDR1 and CDR2 are SGHVS and FQNEAQ. The CDR3: CASSHGTTGELFF. CDR3 DNA sequence: TGTGCCAGCAGCCACGGTACGACCGGGGAGCTGTTTTTT.

This clonotype was seen repeatedly, ten times or more. V usage is TRBV5-1 and J usage is TRBJ2-1, with a weak D call TRBD2 (5 bases). This CDR3 contains 15 residues. Germline assignment: CDR1 SGHRS and CDR2 YFSETQ. V was cut by 2 bases and J by 4 bases, with 13 bases left in between. The CDR3 DNA follows: TGCGCCAGCAGCTTTTCCGGGAACACTTACAATGAGCAGTTCTTC. Translation: CASSFSGNTYNEQFF.

This clonotype has ten or more counts. The chain joins TRBV20-1 to TRBJ2-1; the match to TRBD2 covers 12 bases. The V gene end was trimmed by 2 bases and the J gene end by 1 base; junction bases not matched to a gene: 3. Looked up from germline, CDR1 is DFQATT and CDR2 is SNEGSKA (reference sequence). The CDR3 spans 16 residues. CDR3 protein: CSARTSGRSSYNEQFF. The CDR3 DNA reads as TGCAGTGCTAGAACTAGCGGGAGGTCGTCCTACAATGAGCAGTTCTTC.

Many counts were recorded for this clonotype. Relative to the germline gene, one junction end is altered; a read error may explain this. The rearrangement links TRBV5-1 to TRBJ1-5; the match to TRBD1 covers 7 bases. The V gene's germline CDR1 is SGHRS and CDR2 YFSETQ. The CDR3 extends over 13 amino acids. CDR3 bases: TGTGCCAGCAGTTTGGGACAGAATCAGCCCCAGCATTTT. Protein product: CASSLGQNQPQHF.

The table lists this clonotype with many counts. V usage is TRBV20-1 and J usage is TRBJ2-1; possibly TRBD1 for D (6 bases). Trimming removed 0 bases from V and 5 bases from J, with 23 bases in between. The CDR3 has 18 residues. Looked up from germline, CDR1 is DFQATT and CDR2 is SNEGSKA (reference sequence). CDR3 in DNA: TGCAGTGCTAGAGATCGGAGTACACAGGGCGGCCCGAACAATGAGCAGTTCTTC. Amino acid sequence: CSARDRSTQGGPNNEQFF.

This clonotype has a count of ten or more. The chain combines TRBV20-1 with TRBJ2-5; 10 bases are shared with TRBD1. Germline CDR1 and CDR2: DFQATT and SNEGSKA (reference sequence). This CDR3 has 13 amino acids. Unmatched junction bases numbered 6, after V lost 6 bases and J lost 5 bases. CDR3 nucleotide sequence: TGCAGTGCCACTGACAGGGGGCGGGAGACCCAGTACTTC. It yields the protein CSATDRGRETQYF.

Only a few counts were recorded for this clonotype. This sequence joins TRBV14 and TRBJ2-1; D is ambiguous. V dropped 0 bases and J dropped 2 bases, with 11 bases sitting between them. Per germline, CDR1 SGHDN and CDR2 FVKESK. The CDR3 totals 16 residues. The DNA of the CDR3 is TGTGCCAGCAGCCAAGATTGGAGCAACCCCTACAATGAGCAGTTCTTC. Its translation is CASSQDWSNPYNEQFF.

The chain recombines TRBV29-1 with TRBJ2-2; D might be TRBD2 (6 bases). CDR1 is SQVTM and CDR2 is ANQGSEA in the germline V gene. The CDR3 extends over 14 amino acids. V lost 5 bases and J lost 1, with 11 bases in between. This CDR3 reads CSVRGTGNTGELFF. The CDR3 nucleotides read TGCAGCGTTCGCGGGACGGGGAACACCGGGGAGCTGTTTTTT.

In its sample, this clonotype was seen many times. This chain links TRBV15 with TRBJ2-1; D gene unclear. The CDR3 has 12 amino acids. The V end was cut by 3 bases, the J end by 12 bases, with 12 bases between. The germline CDR1 and CDR2 sequences are LNHNV and YYDKDF (reference sequence). CDR3 loop: CATSSSALGQFF. The DNA for the CDR3 is TGTGCCACCAGCAGCAGTGCCTTGGGGCAGTTCTTC.

This clonotype showed up just a few times. The rearrangement uses TRBV29-1 and TRBJ1-4, with 8 bases aligning to TRBD1. The CDR3 has 15 amino acids. Germline V gene lookup returns CDR1 SQVTM and CDR2 ANQGSEA. The J segment lost 7 bases and the V segment lost 6 bases, leaving 13 bases of the junction unmatched. The CDR3 spells CSVAITGTGSEKLFF. The CDR3 region has the DNA TGCAGCGTCGCCATTACCGGGACAGGAAGTGAAAAACTGTTTTTT.

Many counts were recorded for this clonotype. The J gene is TRBJ2-3, the V gene TRBV5-1, with 7 bases that match TRBD2. This CDR3 comprises 17 residues. The ends lost 0 bases at V and 0 bases at J; junction bases unmatched: 7. Per germline, CDR1 SGHRS and CDR2 YFSETQ. Written as DNA, the CDR3 is TGCGCCAGCAGCTTGGGTGCTAGCGGATATAGCACAGATACGCAGTATTTT. As protein: CASSLGASGYSTDTQYF.

The J gene is TRBJ2-1, the V gene TRBV5-1; TRBD2 agrees at 7 bases. Germline loops: CDR1 SGHRS, CDR2 YFSETQ. The CDR3 covers 18 residues. Unmatched junction bases numbered 12, after V lost 0 bases and J lost 3 bases. The CDR3 reads CASSLAGASGAVYNEQFF. In DNA form, the CDR3 reads TGCGCCAGCAGCTTGGCCGGGGCTAGCGGAGCGGTCTACAATGAGCAGTTCTTC.

There are many counts of this clonotype. This chain joins TRBV7-8 and TRBJ1-2; D gene ambiguous. Trimming removed 5 bases at V and 4 bases at J, with 14 bases between. Per germline, CDR1 SGHVS and CDR2 FQNEAQ. The CDR3 spans 14 residues. The CDR3 bases are TGTGCCAGCAGCCCCCATAGTGGGAGCTATGGCTACACCTTC. Translating it yields CASSPHSGSYGYTF.

This clonotype was detected a few times. A read error is likely, as this CDR3 ends without the conserved phenylalanine or tryptophan. The gene calls are TRBV5-5 and TRBJ2-5; 9 bases agree with TRBD1. V dropped 6 bases and J dropped 7; count of bases not matched to a gene: 7. CDR3 size: 13 residues. Per the germline V gene, CDR1 is SGHKS and CDR2 is YYEKEE (reference sequence). In nucleotides, the CDR3 is TGTGCCAGCACCTCTCTGACAGGGGGGACCCAGTACCTC. Translating it yields CASTSLTGGTQYL.

This clonotype appeared a few times. J is TRBJ2-3 and V is TRBV20-1, with D perhaps assigned TRBD1 or TRBD2 (5 bases each). The CDR3 contains 13 residues. The V end was cut by 4 bases, the J end by 2 bases, with 10 bases between. The germline gives CDR1 DFQATT, CDR2 SNEGSKA (reference sequence). This CDR3 reads CSAIGEITDTQYF. The CDR3 DNA is TGCAGTGCTATAGGGGAGATCACAGATACGCAGTATTTT.

This clonotype was seen ten or more times. This clone may be a read error of a much larger clone one base away. The rearrangement uses TRBV2 and TRBJ2-7; the D gene could be TRBD1 or TRBD2 (6 bases each). Germline assignment: CDR1 SNHLY and CDR2 FYNNEI. The CDR3 is 13 amino acids. The V and J ends lost 7 bases and 9 bases respectively, with 19 bases between them. CDR3 sequence (DNA): TGTGCCAGCACTAAAGGGGGGACACTCGGGCAGTACTTC. It translates to CASTKGGTLGQYF.

This chain connects TRBV7-9 to TRBJ2-1, with 7 bases matching TRBD1. Germline V gene data show CDR1 as SEHNR and CDR2 as FQNEAQ (reference sequence). CDR3 length: 14 residues. Germline trimming cut 2 bases from V and 6 bases from J; bases unmatched to any gene: 4. The chain's CDR3 is CASSLQQGLNEQFF. CDR3 in DNA: TGTGCCAGCAGCTTACAACAGGGGCTCAATGAGCAGTTCTTC.

This clonotype appeared many times. The rearrangement joins TRBV30 to TRBJ1-6; no clear D gene. V gave up 4 bases and J gave up 8 bases, with 12 bases separating them. Germline CDR1 is GTSNPN and CDR2 is SVGIG (reference sequence). This CDR3 contains 13 residues. CDR3 amino acids: CAWMGAGYSPLHF. CDR3 in DNA: TGTGCCTGGATGGGTGCGGGGTATTCACCCCTCCACTTT.